The rows below give T cell receptor beta chains drawn from one sample of a study of blood T cell repertoires in COVID-19. This table comes from immunoSEQ multiplex PCR, and its TCRdb copy is limited to in-frame clones, with some not included. Of 360,000 or so clones listed, roughly 90% are singletons. The sequenced sample was PBMCs or T cells enriched from blood (not recorded which). These receptor sequences come from a woman aged 25 to 39 who had recovered from COVID-19. CDR3s include the opening cysteine and the closing phenylalanine or tryptophan. A D gene is named only where the DNA matches it firmly. Clone size appears in some rows only: once, few, many, or a class for an expanded clone.

V gene	CDR3 length	J gene	D gene	clone size	CDR3 protein	CDR3 DNA
TRBV23-1	13	TRBJ1-3	.	.	CAAGGPMGNTIYF	TGCGCCGCCGGGGGACCCATGGGAAACACCATATATTTT
TRBV11-1	14	TRBJ2-7	.	.	CASSLQRASYEQYF	TGTGCCAGCAGCTTACAGCGGGCCTCCTACGAGCAGTACTTC
TRBV19	17	TRBJ1-1	TRBD1	.	CASTSLGTGFRNTEAFF	TGTGCCAGTACCTCACTCGGGACAGGGTTTCGGAACACTGAAGCTTTCTTT
TRBV5-1	17	TRBJ2-7	TRBD2	.	CASSLDWLSGNSYEQYF	TGCGCCAGCAGCTTGGACTGGCTTAGCGGGAACTCCTACGAGCAGTACTTC
TRBV7-6	17	TRBJ2-1	TRBD2	.	CASSLAVGTSGYNEQFF	TGTGCCAGCAGCTTAGCCGTCGGGACTAGCGGCTACAATGAGCAGTTCTTC
TRBV7-8	13	TRBJ1-2	TRBD1	.	CASSPDRGGGYTF	TGTGCCAGCAGCCCCGACAGGGGGGGTGGCTACACCTTC
TRBV28	14	TRBJ2-1	TRBD1	.	CASSHRDRGNEQFF	TGTGCCAGCAGTCACCGGGACAGGGGCAATGAGCAGTTCTTC
TRBV7-8	16	TRBJ2-2	TRBD2	.	CASSLYREAFTGELFF	TGTGCCAGCAGCTTATACCGGGAGGCGTTCACCGGGGAGCTGTTTTTT
TRBV24-1	13	TRBJ1-1	.	.	CATRGAQGTEAFF	TGTGCCACCAGAGGGGCGCAGGGCACTGAAGCTTTCTTT
TRBV7-3	13	TRBJ1-5	.	few	CASSLGANQPQHF	TGTGCCAGCAGCTTAGGGGCAAATCAGCCCCAGCATTTT
TRBV3-1/TRBV3-2	15	TRBJ2-3	TRBD1	.	CASSTGQGVRDTQYF	TGTGCCAGCAGCACCGGACAGGGGGTCCGAGATACGCAGTATTTT
TRBV7-2	15	TRBJ2-7	.	.	CASSLVWSGTYEQYF	TGTGCCAGCAGCTTAGTATGGTCAGGCACCTACGAGCAGTACTTC
TRBV13	13	TRBJ1-2	.	once	CASSLVAGYGYTF	TGTGCCAGCAGCTTAGTAGCGGGCTATGGCTACACCTTC
TRBV20-1	11	TRBJ2-3	.	.	CSATNTDTQYF	TGCAGTGCTACAAACACAGATACGCAGTATTTT
TRBV4-2	15	TRBJ1-3	.	few	CASSQDRTVRNPIYF	TGTGCCAGCAGCCAAGATCGAACAGTACGAAACCCCATATATTTT
TRBV7-9	15	TRBJ1-1	.	.	CASSSGTTGGRVAFF	TGTGCCAGCAGCTCGGGAACGACAGGAGGCAGGGTAGCTTTCTTT
TRBV7-2	15	TRBJ2-1	TRBD2	.	CASSLAAGLAGDQFF	TGTGCCAGCAGCTTAGCCGCGGGACTAGCGGGAGATCAGTTCTTC
TRBV19	17	TRBJ1-1	.	.	CASSIERPGRGNTEAFF	TGTGCCAGTAGTATAGAACGCCCGGGCAGGGGGAACACTGAAGCTTTCTTT
TRBV13	14	TRBJ1-1	.	.	CASSLMAHNTEAFF	TGTGCCAGCAGCTTAATGGCCCATAACACTGAAGCTTTCTTT
TRBV12-5	15	TRBJ1-1	TRBD1	.	CASGPEQGARGEAFF	TGTGCTAGTGGTCCCGAACAGGGGGCGCGGGGGGAAGCTTTCTTT
TRBV14	15	TRBJ1-3	.	.	CASSPATGYGNTIYF	TGTGCCAGCAGCCCAGCCACAGGGTACGGAAACACCATATATTTT
TRBV27	14	TRBJ1-4	.	.	CASKGVASNEKLFF	TGTGCCAGCAAGGGGGTCGCGTCTAATGAAAAACTGTTTTTT
TRBV11-3	16	TRBJ1-5	.	.	CASSLDRTGMEQPQHF	TGTGCCAGCAGCTTAGATAGAACAGGGATGGAGCAGCCCCAGCATTTT
TRBV18	17	TRBJ1-5	.	.	CASRKPRTGDSNQPQHF	TGTGCCAGCCGGAAGCCCAGGACGGGAGATAGCAATCAGCCCCAGCATTTT